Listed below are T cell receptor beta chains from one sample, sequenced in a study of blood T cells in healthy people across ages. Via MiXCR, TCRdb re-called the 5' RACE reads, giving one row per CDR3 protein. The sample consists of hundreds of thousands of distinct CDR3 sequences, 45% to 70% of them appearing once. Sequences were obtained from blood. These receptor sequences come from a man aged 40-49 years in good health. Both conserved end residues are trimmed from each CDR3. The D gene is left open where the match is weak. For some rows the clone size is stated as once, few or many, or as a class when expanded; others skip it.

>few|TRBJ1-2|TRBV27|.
ASSPTSRGPAYGYT
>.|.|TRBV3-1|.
ASSQGQGISRYEQY
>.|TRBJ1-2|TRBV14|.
ASSQGRDYGYT
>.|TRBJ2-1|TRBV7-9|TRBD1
TSSLTDRGDEQF
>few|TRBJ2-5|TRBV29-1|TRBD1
SVDRSMETQY
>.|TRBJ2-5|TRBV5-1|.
ASSFVAPAMETQY
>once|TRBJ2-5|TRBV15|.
ATSRDLRTVGETQY
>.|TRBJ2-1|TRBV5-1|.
ASSAGAGVGYEQF
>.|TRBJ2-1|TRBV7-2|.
ASLPGHSNNEQF
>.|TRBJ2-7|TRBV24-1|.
ATADPSYNEQY
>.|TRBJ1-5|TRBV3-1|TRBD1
ASSQEGQGQH
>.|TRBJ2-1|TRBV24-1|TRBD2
ATSDATSGELSEQF
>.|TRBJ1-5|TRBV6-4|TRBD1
ASRDRNNQPQH
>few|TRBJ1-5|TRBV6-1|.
ASSEGLNSNQPQH
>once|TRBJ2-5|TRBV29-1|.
SVGASAQTETQY
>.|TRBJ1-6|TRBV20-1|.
SARRADYNSPLH
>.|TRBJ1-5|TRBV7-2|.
ASSNRDSNQPQH
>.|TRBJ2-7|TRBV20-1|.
SAKERQYEQY
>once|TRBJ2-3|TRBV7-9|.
ASSSRVDGTDTQY
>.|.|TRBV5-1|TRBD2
ASSTSGNNYEQY
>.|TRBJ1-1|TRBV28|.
ASTPSGRTEAF
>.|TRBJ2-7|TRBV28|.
ASSSWGAGTSYEQY
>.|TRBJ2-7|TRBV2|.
ASSEGCEQY
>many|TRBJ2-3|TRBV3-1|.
ASSPGLSPTDTQY
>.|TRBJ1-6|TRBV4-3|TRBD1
ASSQGQLSSYNSPLH
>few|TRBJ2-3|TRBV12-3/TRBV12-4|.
ASSLRAGGTDTQY
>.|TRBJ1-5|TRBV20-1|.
SARDPTAHQPQH
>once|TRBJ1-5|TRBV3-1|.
ASSRGFDQPQH
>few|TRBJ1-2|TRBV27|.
ASSPIGAGGYT
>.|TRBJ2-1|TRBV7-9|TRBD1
ASSSDGQGNHEQF
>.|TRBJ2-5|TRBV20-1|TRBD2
SAIAGVMETQY
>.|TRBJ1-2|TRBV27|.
ASSFSLSGVDGYT
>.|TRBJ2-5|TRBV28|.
ASSSPLGAETQY
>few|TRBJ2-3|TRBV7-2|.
ASSFGQRTDTQY
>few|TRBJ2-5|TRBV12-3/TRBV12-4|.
ASSPRSQETQY
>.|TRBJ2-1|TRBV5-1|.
ASSPGTDRGSYNEQF
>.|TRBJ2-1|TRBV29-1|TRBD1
SVTGEAYNEQF
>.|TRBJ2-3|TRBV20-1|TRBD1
SARREGANKNADTQY
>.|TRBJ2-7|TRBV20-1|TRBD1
SARNRGRYEQY
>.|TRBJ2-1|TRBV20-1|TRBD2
SARLLAGRSSYNEQF
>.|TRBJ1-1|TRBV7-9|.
ASSLARSDTEAF
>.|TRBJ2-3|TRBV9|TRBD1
ASSEGQGGTDTQY
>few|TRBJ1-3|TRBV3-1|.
ASSQEGGNTIY
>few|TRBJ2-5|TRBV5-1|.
ASSLAYRAQETQY
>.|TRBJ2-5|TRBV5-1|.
ASSLVGTDREETQY